This T cell receptor beta chain was profiled in a study of T cells after posttransplantation cyclophosphamide. Study-wide results and limits: Recipient CMV seropositivity and CMV reactivation strongly tracked TRB clonality. Skin or GI-infiltrating T cells shared few TRB sequences with blood. Donor CD8+ memory clones often dominated recipient blood repertoires at later times.

Of note for this clone: Its antigen is undetermined.

The data were produced by immunoSEQ multiplex PCR, yet TCRdb's version contains in-frame clones alone and is incomplete. The data contain about 1,900 clones, 90% to 95% of them singletons. The sequence came from a woman aged 45 to 65 in good health and a related stem cell transplant donor. The sample comprised CD4+ T cells sorted from bone marrow.

The chain's CDR3 is CASSLDLRGGRNEQFF. The CDR3, as DNA: TGTGCCAGCAGCTTAGATTTGCGGGGGGGCCGTAATGAGCAGTTCTTC. This sequence joins TRBV11-3 and TRBJ2-1; 9 positions match TRBD2. The junction had 7 bases not matched to a gene; V was cut back by 0 bases and J by 7 bases. Germline loops: CDR1 SGHNT, CDR2 YENEEA. This CDR3 has 16 amino acids.